Listed below are T cell receptor beta chains from one sample, sequenced in a study of identical twins. TCRdb reanalysed the 5' RACE reads using MiXCR and keeps one entry per CDR3 protein. This table holds more than 1.5 million distinct CDR3 sequences, about 32% found once. The specimen was cord blood. The receptors stem from a newborn girl in good health. The CDR3 runs from the conserved cysteine through the conserved F or W. D genes are given only for firm matches. Clone size is stated in some rows and not others, as once, few, many or a class when expanded.

j_call: TRBJ1-5
clone_size: -
v_call: TRBV12-3/TRBV12-4
d_call: -
cdr3_aa: CASSLANGDKQPQHF
cdr3_nt: TGTGCCAGCAGTTTAGCGAATGGGGACAAGCAGCCCCAGCATTTT

j_call: TRBJ2-5
clone_size: -
v_call: TRBV5-1
d_call: -
cdr3_aa: CASSLYRLQETQYF
cdr3_nt: TGCGCCAGCAGCTTGTACCGGCTCCAAGAGACCCAGTACTTC

j_call: TRBJ2-7
clone_size: -
v_call: TRBV5-1
d_call: TRBD1
cdr3_aa: CASSLLLTGVSYEQYF
cdr3_nt: TGCGCCAGCAGCCTACTCCTGACAGGGGTCTCCTACGAGCAGTACTTC

j_call: TRBJ1-2
clone_size: -
v_call: TRBV9
d_call: -
cdr3_aa: CASSVVGPYGYTF
cdr3_nt: TGTGCCAGCAGCGTAGTGGGGCCCTATGGCTACACCTTC

j_call: TRBJ1-2
clone_size: many
v_call: TRBV6-5
d_call: -
cdr3_aa: CASSYSSTHPYGYTF
cdr3_nt: TGTGCCAGCAGTTACTCGAGTACACACCCCTATGGCTACACCTTC

j_call: TRBJ2-5
clone_size: few
v_call: TRBV10-3
d_call: -
cdr3_aa: CAIKTEDQETQYF
cdr3_nt: TGTGCCATCAAAACTGAAGACCAAGAGACCCAGTACTTC

j_call: TRBJ1-1
clone_size: -
v_call: TRBV29-1
d_call: -
cdr3_aa: CSVEREQGTEAFF
cdr3_nt: TGCAGCGTTGAAAGGGAACAGGGCACTGAAGCTTTCTTT

j_call: TRBJ2-3
clone_size: few
v_call: TRBV7-2
d_call: -
cdr3_aa: CASSAANTQYF
cdr3_nt: TGTGCCAGCAGCGCAGCAAATACGCAGTATTTT

j_call: TRBJ1-6
clone_size: few
v_call: TRBV7-2
d_call: -
cdr3_aa: CASSLEVTSRGSPLHF
cdr3_nt: TGTGCCAGCAGCTTAGAGGTTACCTCCCGGGGGTCACCCCTCCACTTT

j_call: TRBJ2-5
clone_size: few
v_call: TRBV24-1
d_call: TRBD2
cdr3_aa: CATSDVTSGRQTQYF
cdr3_nt: TGTGCCACCAGTGATGTTACTAGCGGGAGACAGACCCAGTACTTC

j_call: TRBJ1-1
clone_size: few
v_call: TRBV5-1
d_call: -
cdr3_aa: CASSPTQGPTEAFF
cdr3_nt: TGCGCCAGCAGCCCAACCCAGGGTCCCACTGAAGCTTTCTTT

j_call: TRBJ1-4
clone_size: -
v_call: TRBV7-9
d_call: TRBD1
cdr3_aa: CASSLIAWRTGDNEKLFF
cdr3_nt: TGTGCCAGCAGCTTAATCGCGTGGAGGACAGGTGATAATGAAAAACTGTTTTTT

j_call: TRBJ2-5
clone_size: -
v_call: TRBV4-2
d_call: TRBD2
cdr3_aa: CASSQRSGTSGRAAETQYF
cdr3_nt: TGTGCCAGCAGCCAGAGATCCGGGACTAGCGGGAGGGCCGCAGAGACCCAGTACTTC

j_call: TRBJ1-1
clone_size: -
v_call: TRBV7-9
d_call: -
cdr3_aa: CAGSFRPGNTEAFF
cdr3_nt: TGTGCCGGCAGCTTTCGACCCGGGAACACTGAAGCTTTCTTT

j_call: TRBJ1-1
clone_size: -
v_call: TRBV4-1
d_call: TRBD1
cdr3_aa: CASSQDKKRALTGRTEAFF
cdr3_nt: TGCGCCAGCAGCCAAGATAAGAAAAGAGCCCTGACAGGGAGGACTGAAGCTTTCTTT

j_call: TRBJ2-1
clone_size: -
v_call: TRBV4-1
d_call: TRBD2
cdr3_aa: CASSQGGLAGGRYNEQFF
cdr3_nt: TGCGCCAGCAGCCAAGGCGGACTAGCGGGGGGGCGGTACAATGAGCAGTTCTTC

j_call: TRBJ2-1
clone_size: few
v_call: TRBV5-1
d_call: TRBD2
cdr3_aa: CASSLETSGTYNEQFF
cdr3_nt: TGCGCCAGCAGCTTGGAAACTAGCGGTACCTACAATGAGCAGTTCTTC

j_call: TRBJ2-1
clone_size: -
v_call: TRBV7-2
d_call: TRBD2
cdr3_aa: CASSLQAGGPREQFF
cdr3_nt: TGTGCCAGCAGCTTACAAGCGGGAGGGCCTCGTGAGCAGTTCTTC

j_call: TRBJ1-1
clone_size: -
v_call: TRBV6-5
d_call: -
cdr3_aa: CASSYSLGSAAEAFF
cdr3_nt: TGTGCCAGCAGTTACTCGCTCGGATCGGCGGCTGAAGCTTTCTTT

j_call: TRBJ2-7
clone_size: once
v_call: TRBV30
d_call: TRBD2
cdr3_aa: CAWASGGSSYEQYF
cdr3_nt: TGTGCCTGGGCAAGCGGGGGGAGCTCCTACGAGCAGTACTTC

j_call: TRBJ1-2
clone_size: -
v_call: TRBV4-2
d_call: TRBD1
cdr3_aa: CASSFPRGHYGYTF
cdr3_nt: TGTGCCAGCAGCTTCCCCAGGGGGCACTATGGCTACACCTTC

j_call: TRBJ2-5
clone_size: few
v_call: TRBV11-2
d_call: -
cdr3_aa: CASSLKRGYQETQYF
cdr3_nt: TGTGCCAGCAGCTTAAAGAGGGGATACCAAGAGACCCAGTACTTC

j_call: TRBJ1-2
clone_size: few
v_call: TRBV20-1
d_call: -
cdr3_aa: CSAPRGQNYGYTF
cdr3_nt: TGCAGTGCCCCCCGAGGACAAAACTATGGCTACACCTTC

j_call: TRBJ2-7
clone_size: -
v_call: TRBV21-1
d_call: -
cdr3_aa: CASSKSQGLAGSSSYEQYF
cdr3_nt: TGTGCCAGCAGCAAAAGTCAAGGACTAGCGGGTTCCAGCTCCTACGAGCAGTACTTC

j_call: TRBJ2-1
clone_size: few
v_call: TRBV6-5
d_call: TRBD2
cdr3_aa: CASSYWTVKLRLAGGSYNEQFF
cdr3_nt: TGTGCCAGCAGTTATTGGACAGTAAAGCTAAGACTAGCGGGAGGGTCCTACAATGAGCAGTTCTTC

j_call: TRBJ2-3
clone_size: -
v_call: TRBV11-1
d_call: -
cdr3_aa: CASSPRQLSRDTQYF
cdr3_nt: TGTGCCAGCAGTCCGAGACAGCTCAGCAGGGATACGCAGTATTTT

j_call: TRBJ1-2
clone_size: -
v_call: TRBV10-3
d_call: TRBD1
cdr3_aa: CAISGGARQGENYGYTF
cdr3_nt: TGTGCCATCAGTGGCGGGGCCCGACAGGGTGAGAACTATGGCTACACCTTC

j_call: TRBJ2-7
clone_size: -
v_call: TRBV24-1
d_call: TRBD2
cdr3_aa: CATSDARSGGNEQYF
cdr3_nt: TGTGCCACCAGTGATGCCCGTAGCGGGGGGAATGAGCAGTACTTC

j_call: TRBJ2-7
clone_size: -
v_call: TRBV20-1
d_call: TRBD2
cdr3_aa: CSAGTSGREKSYNEQYF
cdr3_nt: TGCAGTGCTGGGACTAGCGGGCGGGAAAAGTCCTACAATGAGCAGTACTTC

j_call: TRBJ2-1
clone_size: -
v_call: TRBV7-9
d_call: -
cdr3_aa: CASTSKGYLAYNGQFF
cdr3_nt: TGTGCCAGCACATCAAAGGGCTACCTCGCCTACAATGGGCAGTTCTTC